Reported below is one T cell receptor beta chain. The entry originates in a study of blood T cell repertoires in COVID-19. Study summary: Both acute and convalescent COVID-19 samples were obtained from the United States, Italy and Spain. PBMCs, B-cell-depleted T cells, or T cells were the source of the cDNA or gDNA that made up the material.

Authors' processing steps: Estimates of nucleated cell counts were drawn from the amplification of reference gene primers. Here immunoSEQ multiplex PCR was the method, and the copy in TCRdb shows in-frame clones only, minus some. The V and J calls and clone size come from that table; D and trimming were worked out from the DNA. The sample holds about 94,000 clones; about four fifths are singletons and the top ten take roughly 19%. The ends were cut back, 1 base at V and 5 bases at J, with 9 bases in the middle. CDR3 length: 13 amino acids. Germline V lookup: CDR1 SGHTS, CDR2 YDEGEE. Sequencing was performed on peripheral blood. The V and J genes are TRBV5-8 and TRBJ2-5; the D is unclear. This sequence was found in a human donor in a cohort sampled during active COVID-19. In DNA, the CDR3 is TGTGCCAGCAGCTTGTCGGTCATGGAGACCCAGTACTTC. Protein: CASSLSVMETQYF.